This T cell receptor (beta chain) was observed in a study of blood T cells in healthy people across ages. The study, taken as a whole, reports: Long-lived donors carried more naive CD4+ cells and greater diversity than aged donors. Naive T cell percentage showed a strong correlation with TCR beta diversity.

Notes on this clonotype: Antigen unknown.

The use of a sample-barcoded 5' primer and a J-beta primer mix characterized a second PCR of about 6 to 11 cycles. In TCRdb, the 5' RACE reads were re-called with MiXCR into one record per CDR3 protein. The table records 650,000 to 900,000 distinct CDR3 sequences, around two thirds of them present only once. Deletions cut 6 bases from V and 4 bases from J, with 7 bases between. The CDR3 consists of 12 residues. Germline V gives CDR1 KGHSH, CDR2 LQKENI. The receptor was derived from a man between 25 and 39 years old in good health. Sequences were obtained from blood. The gene calls are TRBV18 and TRBJ1-5; D gene uncertain. CDR3 loop: CASSRVNQPQHF. The CDR3 DNA reads TGTGCCAGCTCGCGGGTTAATCAGCCCCAGCATTTT.